The TCR beta chain under discussion was sequenced for a study of T-cell reconstitution after alpha-beta-depleted transplantation in children. During its preparation, the TCRbeta library received unique molecular identifiers. TCRdb passed the PCR reads through MiXCR, listing each CDR3 protein once. The data contain more than 200,000 distinct CDR3 sequences, around 7.7% of them singletons. Germline CDR1 reads SGHRS; CDR2 reads YFSETQ. V dropped 0 bases and J dropped 3; count of bases not matched to a gene: 8. The CDR3 spans 16 residues. This clonotype was picked up many times. The input for sequencing was PBMCs, mostly from graft donor cells, taken 360 days after TCRalphabeta/CD19-depleted stem cell transplant. The clonotype was recovered from a male patient between 2 and 15 years old who had a stem cell transplant for acute myeloid leukemia, so the T cells may come from the graft donor. This chain joins TRBV5-1 and TRBJ2-7; 8 nucleotides align to TRBD1. The CDR3 protein is CASSLDPRGRFYEQYF. In DNA form, the CDR3 reads TGCGCCAGCAGCTTGGACCCCAGGGGGCGGTTCTACGAGCAGTACTTC.